This is a list of T cell receptor beta chains from one sample in a study of long-term antiretroviral therapy in people with HIV. The table came from immunoSEQ multiplex PCR; TCRdb's copy has only in-frame clones and leaves some out. The data hold about 16,000 clones, with 85% to 90% observed a single time. Source: unsorted PBMCs, taken 0.7 years before starting antiretroviral therapy. Receptors originate from a man aged 50-59 years with HIV. Each CDR3 is given with its conserved first and last residue.

v_call cdr3_length cdr3_aa
TRBV29-1 17 CSVSGLAVPMISDTQYF
TRBV7-6 14 CASSLTWSTDTQYF
TRBV7-6 14 CASSLGQGRDEQFF
TRBV5-4 15 CASASGPNPSYEQYF
TRBV28 15 CASNMGATFWETQYF
TRBV19 16 CASSPRQGWGNTEAFF
TRBV7-3 15 CASSLPKGANTEAFF
TRBV18 16 CASSPPTGGYNSPLHF
TRBV7-9 13 CASSLDINYGYTF
TRBV30 11 CAWGPPHEQYF
TRBV7-9 19 CASSLASGGPRDHFSPLHF
TRBV6-1 14 CASSERPAGNTIYF
TRBV6-5 13 CASSSPGEDTQYF
TRBV2 13 CASRAASTYEQYF
TRBV10-3 15 CAISEPGQMNTEAFF
TRBV19 17 CASSDSGTGGPTGGYTF
TRBV6-5 16 CASSFYFGHSNQPQHF
TRBV11-3 15 CASSLGLADTGELFF
TRBV5-4 16 CASSPPRLAGAYEQYF
TRBV7-9 14 CASSLTAGVNEQYF
TRBV11-2 15 CASSLEWTGPYEQYF
TRBV7-8 15 CASSSGLAAYNEQFF
TRBV28 15 CASSLGAPGNYEQYF
TRBV11-1 13 CASSLEEAQPQHF
TRBV11-3 12 CASSSGGGEQYF
TRBV29-1 12 CSANLNTGELFF
TRBV7-3 14 CASSSGTASYEQYF
TRBV12-5 21 CASGKTGLADTGDSSYNEQFF
TRBV10-3 15 CAINPGLAPTDTQYF
TRBV7-9 15 CASRTTGNSGNTIYF
TRBV5-6 16 CASSLLAGDSYNEQFF
TRBV5-1 17 CASSLVGLRSGANVLTF
TRBV9 11 CASSYYNEQFF
TRBV7-2 14 CASSSRTSRETQYF
TRBV5-1 18 CASSLDGTSGRRKETQYF
TRBV28 15 CASSSPGEPGQPQHF
TRBV10-2 11 CASGALYEQYF
TRBV14 14 CASSQDWRGTEAFF
TRBV2 13 CASGAGRNQPQHF
TRBV5-4 14 CASSLVVGQGPQYF
TRBV30 15 CAWTEPGQGSYEQYF
TRBV29-1 12 CSVGWAENIQYF
TRBV30 13 CAWRGTVNTEAFF
TRBV6-5 16 CASSYSRFGGGYEQYF
TRBV18 18 CASSPSEAGGPLIKTQYF
TRBV5-1 15 CASSFLGQGAEKLFF
TRBV27 14 CASSPLGLTYEQYF
TRBV2 13 CASKVYPQGSQYF
TRBV7-6 15 CASSLGHPNYNEQFF
TRBV2 13 CASTTGSVREQYF
TRBV5-1 14 CASQIGTGSYEQYF
TRBV11-2 15 CASSPGLAGPYEQYF
TRBV11-2 13 CASSFPGQETQYF
TRBV15 15 CATSRGGTSGYEQYF
TRBV5-1 16 CASSLGGQGPTGELFF